These T cell receptor beta chains were read from a single sample in a study of blood T cells in healthy people across ages. TCRdb re-derived calls from the 5' RACE reads in MiXCR, one entry per CDR3 protein. The top ten hold about 3.8% of the sample, which has 1.5 million to 1.8 million distinct CDR3 sequences, approximately 42% seen once. Sequenced sample: blood. These receptors were taken from a young woman in good health. CDR3s include the opening cysteine and the closing phenylalanine or tryptophan. Each record gives: clone size, V gene, CDR3 protein. Not all rows give a size; the values are once, few, many and, for expanded clones, a class.

>few|TRBV6-5
CASNEVRGNIQYF
>NA|TRBV27
CASSSGTGQYIQYF
>few|TRBV2
CASSEEAGVYGYTF
>NA|TRBV20-1
CSAKTGDGYTF
>NA|TRBV24-1
CATSDSHEGGWETQYF
>NA|TRBV7-2
CASSLVGDRGFDYGYTF
>NA|TRBV27
CASRRHVGYEQYF
>NA|TRBV11-2
CASSLVVTGTGLYNEQYF
>NA|TRBV11-2
CASSLGGLALTNEQFF
>NA|TRBV15
CATSRDNHGSPLHF
>few|TRBV9
CASSVDPRGMNEQFF
>few|TRBV28
CASGTSGVHEQFF
>few|TRBV12-3/TRBV12-4
CASRIADTQYF
>few|TRBV6-5
CASSYLAGPKGTDTQYF
>NA|TRBV4-1
CASSQDAGLAVLAYNEQFF
>few|TRBV7-2
CASSQWGVAKNIQYF
>NA|TRBV7-2
CASRSGDATYEQYF
>NA|TRBV27
CASSFVAGVTEAFF
>NA|TRBV4-3
CASSHLSGSVYEQFF
>NA|TRBV6-5
CASSYSSRLTAYEQYF
>NA|TRBV7-2
CASSAYMDTQYF
>few|TRBV5-5
CASIWGLRTEAFF
>NA|TRBV10-3
CAIRAGTDYEQYF
>NA|TRBV20-1
CSAREPGGGEAFF
>NA|TRBV6-1
CASDIGQFNYGYTF
>NA|TRBV6-2/TRBV6-3
CASSFSGRQRDTEAFF
>NA|TRBV20-1
CSVRLRESYEQYF
>NA|TRBV29-1
CSVNPWADTQYF
>NA|TRBV5-1
CASSFSAGEETQYF
>few|TRBV6-1
CASSRTDLRDQPQHF
>NA|TRBV12-3/TRBV12-4
CASSPPGYGEAFF
>NA|TRBV4-3
CASSQAREGLDEKLFF
>NA|TRBV18
CASRREREKLFF
>NA|TRBV20-1
CSARGQLGCEQFF
>NA|TRBV28
CANSFSERVQETQYF
>NA|TRBV10-3
CAISESIGGEYGYTF
>NA|TRBV5-5
CASSLGRGVWFF
>NA|TRBV4-1
CASSQPSMGGNEQFF
>NA|TRBV10-2
CASRDPWTGLPSGANVLTF
>few|TRBV20-1
CSAKQGMNTEAFF
>NA|TRBV20-1
CSASRSSVDGYTF
>NA|TRBV7-6
CASSRQGLSSYNEQYF
>NA|TRBV27
CASSQGQPNSPLHF
>NA|TRBV20-1
CSATLAGGPDAQYF
>few|TRBV4-1
CASSQEIQFLPLHF
>NA|TRBV20-1
CSARIGRLNTEAFF
>NA|TRBV4-1
CASSQGLVGGQFF
>NA|TRBV27
CVSSIRLAGHYEQYF
>NA|TRBV12-3/TRBV12-4
CASSPSQGLALANYGYTF